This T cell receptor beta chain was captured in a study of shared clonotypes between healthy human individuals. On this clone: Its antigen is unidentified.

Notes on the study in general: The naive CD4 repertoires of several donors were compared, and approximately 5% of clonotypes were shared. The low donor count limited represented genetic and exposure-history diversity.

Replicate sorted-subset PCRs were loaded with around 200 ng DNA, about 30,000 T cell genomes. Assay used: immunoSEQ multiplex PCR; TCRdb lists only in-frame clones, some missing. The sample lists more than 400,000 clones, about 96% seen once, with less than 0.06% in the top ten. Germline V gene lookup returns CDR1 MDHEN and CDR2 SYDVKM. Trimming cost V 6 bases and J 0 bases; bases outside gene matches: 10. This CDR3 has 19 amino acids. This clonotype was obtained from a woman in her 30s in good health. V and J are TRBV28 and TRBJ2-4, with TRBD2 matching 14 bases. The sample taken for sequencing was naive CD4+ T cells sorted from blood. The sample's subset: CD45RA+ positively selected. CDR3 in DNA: TGTGCCAGCAGCAGACGGACTAGCGGGAGGTTATCAGCCAAAAACATTCAGTACTTC. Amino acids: CASSRRTSGRLSAKNIQYF.